The clone carrying this T cell receptor beta chain occurred a few times. Antigen: not known. One entry per CDR3 protein, called by TCRdb with MiXCR from the reads. The top ten hold more than 20% of the sample, which has almost 550,000 distinct CDR3 sequences, about 15% seen once. This sample was included in a study of T cell repertoires in cytomegalovirus infection. Overall study: Public TCR beta signatures were indicative of both CMV infection and a matching HLA type. Findings and caveats of the study: It was HLA-C-restricted CMV-specific TCR beta clonotypes that dominated the response ex vivo.

This CDR3 is built from 15 residues. The germline V gene has CDR1 MGHRA and CDR2 YSYEKL. V trimming: 1 base; J trimming: 6 bases; junction bases outside the gene matches: 6. This chain connects TRBV4-1 to TRBJ2-3; 8 nucleotides match TRBD2. The source is a human donor in good health (CMV status not recorded). Some clones in this sample may be carry-over from other donors' samples. The sequencing sample was made of CD8+ T cells from PBMCs. CDR3 in amino acids: CASSQGPGGPDTQYF. CDR3 bases: TGCGCCAGCAGCCAAGGCCCGGGGGGGCCTGATACGCAGTATTTT.